This is a list of T cell receptor beta chains from one sample in a study of cytomegalovirus exposure and HLA in healthy donors. Sequenced by immunoSEQ multiplex PCR; TCRdb stores in-frame clones only, minus some. This sample has about 180,000 clones; 85% occur once, and the top ten carry about 15%. The sequencing sample was made of PBMCs. These TCRs come from a man aged 18-30 years in good health and CMV-seropositive. Both conserved end residues are part of each CDR3. Each record gives: J gene, V gene, clone size, D gene, CDR3 DNA, CDR3 protein. A D gene is named only where the DNA matches it firmly. Size is omitted from some rows. Given values are once, few, many or a class for expanded clones.

>TRBJ2-3|TRBV19|.|TRBD1
TGTGCCAGTAGTACGAGGACAGGGGGTACAGATACGCAGTATTTT
CASSTRTGGTDTQYF
>TRBJ2-7|TRBV6-5|.|TRBD1
TGTGCCAGCGGCGACAGGGGGTTCGAGCAGTACTTC
CASGDRGFEQYF
>TRBJ2-7|TRBV7-2|.|.
TGTGCCAGCAGCTTAGAGGGAGGACTAATGAGCTCCTACGAGCAGTACTTC
CASSLEGGLMSSYEQYF
>TRBJ2-7|TRBV29-1|.|TRBD2
TGCAGCGTTGGACTAGCGGGTGGCTACGAGCAGTACTTC
CSVGLAGGYEQYF
>TRBJ1-1|TRBV28|once|.
TGTGCCAGCAGTCTCTCTATGGGGGGTGGGAGTCGGACTGAAGCTTTCTTT
CASSLSMGGGSRTEAFF
>TRBJ1-1|TRBV27|.|TRBD1
TGTGCCAGCAGTCCACGGACAGGGCCCACTGAAGCTTTCTTT
CASSPRTGPTEAFF
>TRBJ1-3|TRBV5-1|.|TRBD1
TGCGCCAGCAGCTTGGCATCGGACAGGGGAAACACCATATATTTT
CASSLASDRGNTIYF
>TRBJ2-1|TRBV14|.|TRBD2
TGTGCCAGCAGGCCGGGAGGAAGTAATGAGCAGTTCTTC
CASRPGGSNEQFF
>TRBJ2-5|TRBV5-8|.|TRBD1
TGTGCCAGCAGCCCCGGGACAGGGGGAAAGATCGGAGAGACCCAGTACTTC
CASSPGTGGKIGETQYF
>TRBJ2-4|TRBV5-1|.|.
TGCGCCAGCAGCTTCGGGGGGCAAGCCAAAAACATTCAGTACTTC
CASSFGGQAKNIQYF
>TRBJ2-3|TRBV5-4|.|TRBD2
TGTGCCAGCAGCTTGGAGAGAGGGGGACTAGCGGGGGGGCCTCTTACGCAGTATTTT
CASSLERGGLAGGPLTQYF
>TRBJ2-7|TRBV5-4|.|.
TGTGCCAGCAGCTTCCAGGGGCCCTACGAGCAGTACTTC
CASSFQGPYEQYF
>TRBJ2-5|TRBV11-3|.|.
TGTGCCAGCAGCTGGACTCAGGGGACGGAGACCCAGTACTTC
CASSWTQGTETQYF
>TRBJ1-4|TRBV6-5|.|TRBD1
TGTGCCAGCAGTTACACGACAGGGGGGAATGAAAAACTGTTTTTT
CASSYTTGGNEKLFF
>TRBJ2-5|TRBV5-4|.|.
TGTGCCAGCAGCTCTCGACTAGGTGGGGAAGAGACCCAGTACTTC
CASSSRLGGEETQYF
>TRBJ2-5|TRBV6-5|once|.
TGTGCCAGCAGCCGGGACGGCGGGGCCCAGTACTTC
CASSRDGGAQYF
>TRBJ1-5|TRBV5-6|.|TRBD1
TGTGCCAGCAGCTTAGGGGACAGGGGGAATCAGCCCCAGCATTTT
CASSLGDRGNQPQHF
>TRBJ1-2|TRBV7-8|.|.
TGTGCCAGCAGCTCCGAGGGAGGAGGCTACACCTTC
CASSSEGGGYTF
>TRBJ2-5|TRBV9|once|.
TGTGCCAGCAGCGCGCCCCGAGGGGGGGTAGCAGAGACCCAGTACTTC
CASSAPRGGVAETQYF
>TRBJ2-7|TRBV27|.|.
TGTGCCAGCAGTTTTGCCCCAGCGGCCTCCTACGAGCAGTACTTC
CASSFAPAASYEQYF
>TRBJ2-7|TRBV6-5|.|TRBD2
TGTGCCAGCAGATACACAGCGGGGGGGCTGTACGAGCAGTACTTC
CASRYTAGGLYEQYF
>TRBJ1-4|TRBV5-1|.|.
TGCGCCAGCAGCTTCGAGCCAGGGGCCTGGGAAAAACTGTTTTTT
CASSFEPGAWEKLFF
>TRBJ2-2|TRBV7-3|.|TRBD2
TGTGCCAGCAGGGGTAGCGGGACCGGGGAGCTGTTTTTT
CASRGSGTGELFF
>TRBJ2-3|TRBV5-1|once|.
TGCGCCAGCAGCTTGGTCGGTCAGCGGCAAGATACGCAGTATTTT
CASSLVGQRQDTQYF
>TRBJ2-3|TRBV5-1|.|TRBD2
TGCGCCAGCAGCCCCGGGGGGACAGATACGCAGTATTTT
CASSPGGTDTQYF